This TCR beta chain was obtained from a study of cytomegalovirus exposure and HLA in healthy donors. Method: immunoSEQ multiplex PCR; TCRdb's copy keeps in-frame clones and lacks some. This sample carries about 110,000 clones, over 75% of them seen once, and the ten largest clones take approximately 2.9%. Trimming took off 0 bases at V and 2 bases at J, with 16 bases between the two ends. The CDR3 has 17 residues. Germline V lookup: CDR1 SGHDT, CDR2 YYEEEE. Sequencing used PBMCs. This clonotype was obtained from a woman between 18 and 30 years old in good health and CMV-seronegative. J is TRBJ2-3 and V is TRBV5-6; TRBD2 is a possible D gene (7 bases). The CDR3 loop reads CASSLAGRGRYTDTQYF. The CDR3 bases are TGTGCCAGCAGCTTGGCGGGGCGGGGGCGATACACAGATACGCAGTATTTT. Full variable domain (missing parts from reference TRBV5-6 and TRBJ2-3): DAGVTQSPTHLIKTRGQQVTLRCSPKSGHDTVSWYQQALGQGPQFIFQYYEEEERQRGNFPDRFSGHQFPNYSSELNVNALLLGDSALYLCASSLAGRGRYTDTQYFGPGTRLTVL.